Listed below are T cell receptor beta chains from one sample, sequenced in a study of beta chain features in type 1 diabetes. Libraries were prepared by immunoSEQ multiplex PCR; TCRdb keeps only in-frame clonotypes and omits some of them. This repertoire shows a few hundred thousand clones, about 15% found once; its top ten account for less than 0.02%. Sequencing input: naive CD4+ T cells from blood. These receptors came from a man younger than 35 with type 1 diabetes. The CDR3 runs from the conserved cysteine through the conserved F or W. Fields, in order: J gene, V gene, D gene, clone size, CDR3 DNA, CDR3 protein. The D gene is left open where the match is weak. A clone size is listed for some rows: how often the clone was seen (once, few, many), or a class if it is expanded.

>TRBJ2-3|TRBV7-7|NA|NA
TGTGCCAGCTCCGAAGGAGGGCAGGTAACAGATACGCAGTATTTT
CASSEGGQVTDTQYF
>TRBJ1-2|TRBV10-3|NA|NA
TGTGCCATCAGTGAGTGGTATGGGCAGAACTATGGCTACACCTTC
CAISEWYGQNYGYTF
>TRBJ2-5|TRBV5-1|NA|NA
TGCGCCAGCAGCTCAGGAGGGTTCCAAGAGACCCAGTACTTC
CASSSGGFQETQYF
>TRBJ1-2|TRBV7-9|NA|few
TGTGCCAGCAGCCAAGCGGTGGAGGGCTACACCTTC
CASSQAVEGYTF
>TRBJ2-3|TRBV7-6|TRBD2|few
TGTGCCAGCAGCTTAGCGCGTAAGGCTAGCGGGAGGGCCGATACGCAGTATTTT
CASSLARKASGRADTQYF
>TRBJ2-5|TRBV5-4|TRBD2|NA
TGTGCCAGCAGCCCCCGAGCGGGGTTGGGGGAGACCCAGTACTTC
CASSPRAGLGETQYF
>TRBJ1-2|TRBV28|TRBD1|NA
TGTGCCAGCAGCGTAGGACAGGGCTATGGCTACACCTTC
CASSVGQGYGYTF
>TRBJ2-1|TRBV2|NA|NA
TGTGCCAGCATTGGGGGCGGCTCCTACAATGAGCAGTTCTTC
CASIGGGSYNEQFF
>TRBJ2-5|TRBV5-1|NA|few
TGCGCCAGCAGCATTCGGGGGACCCAGTACTTC
CASSIRGTQYF
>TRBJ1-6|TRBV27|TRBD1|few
TGTGCCAGCAGCCCGACAGGGGGGCGCAGGGATAATTCACCCCTCCACTTT
CASSPTGGRRDNSPLHF
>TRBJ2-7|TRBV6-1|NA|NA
TGTGCCAGCATCAGGAACTACGAGCAGTACTTC
CASIRNYEQYF
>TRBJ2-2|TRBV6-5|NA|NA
TGTGCCAGCAGCTCCACTACACCGACCGGGGAGCTGTTTTTT
CASSSTTPTGELFF
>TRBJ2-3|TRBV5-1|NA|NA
TGCGCCAGCAGCTTGAGTGGCCAGTTCACAGATACGCAGTATTTT
CASSLSGQFTDTQYF
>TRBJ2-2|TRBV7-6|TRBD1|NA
TGTGCCAGCAGCCCCCAGACAGGGTACACCGGGGAGCTGTTTTTT
CASSPQTGYTGELFF
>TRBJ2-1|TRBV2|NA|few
TGTGCCAGCAGTGCGTCGGGACTTCCTGGATGGTCCTACAATGAGCAGTTCTTC
CASSASGLPGWSYNEQFF
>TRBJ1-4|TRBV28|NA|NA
TGTGCCAGCACGGGGGACGGAGGGAGTGAAAAACTGTTTTTT
CASTGDGGSEKLFF
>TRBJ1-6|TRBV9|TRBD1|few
TGTGCCAGCAGCGTTGGACAGGGGCAGGGGTCACCCCTCCACTTT
CASSVGQGQGSPLHF
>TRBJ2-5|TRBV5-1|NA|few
TGCGCCAGCAGCTTGTCGAGGGGGTACCAAGAGACCCAGTACTTC
CASSLSRGYQETQYF
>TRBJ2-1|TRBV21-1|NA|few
TGTGCCAGCAGCGCCCTCCCGAGAGGCAATGAGCAGTTCTTC
CASSALPRGNEQFF